The following is a TCR beta chain sequence with its context. The target antigen is unknown. The study ran its PCR with 60 Vbeta and 13 Jbeta primers. Method: immunoSEQ multiplex PCR; TCRdb's copy keeps in-frame clones and lacks some. The table lists about 180,000 clones, more than 70% of them singletons. This sample was included in a study of cytomegalovirus exposure and HLA in healthy donors. General study points: Later analysis associated a missense DCLRE1C variant with TCR beta V- and J-gene trimming. Cytomegalovirus association was listed for about 170 TCR beta chains. Immune exposure information available was restricted to CMV serostatus. Later analysis found that TCR beta chains associated with HLA were more clonally expanded than other, equally common chains.

The length of the CDR3 is 16 residues. V dropped 5 bases and J dropped 8 bases, with 24 bases sitting between them. Germline V lookup: CDR1 PRHDT, CDR2 FYEKMQ (reference sequence). Sequencing was done on a sample of PBMCs. V and J are TRBV13 and TRBJ1-2; D is unresolved. The source is a girl aged 10-17 years in good health and CMV-seropositive. The CDR3 DNA follows: TGTGCCAGCAGCCGCCCCGAGGCACTCCCCCCCGAGGGCTACACCTTC. Amino acids: CASSRPEALPPEGYTF.